This TCR beta chain was obtained from a study of blood T cell repertoires in COVID-19. Study in general: Sources were T cells, B-cell-depleted T cells, or PBMCs; the material itself was cDNA or gDNA.

The table came from immunoSEQ multiplex PCR; TCRdb's copy has only in-frame clones and leaves some out. The sample carries over 300,000 clones, around nine tenths recorded once. Participants were aged about 18 to 90 years, lived in over 20 US areas, and enrolled virtually. Participant-given clinical history determined each cohort assignment. The CDR3 totals 15 residues. Trimming removed 3 bases from V and 2 bases from J, with 12 bases in between. Germline CDR1 reads KGHSH; CDR2 reads LQKENI. The source material was PBMCs or T cells enriched from blood (not recorded which). The chain is built from TRBV18 and TRBJ2-3; D is perhaps TRBD2 (5 bases). The clonotype originates from a woman aged 40 to 49 who had recovered from COVID-19. In DNA, the CDR3 is TGTGCCAGCTCACCGATGGGAGTGATCACAGATACGCAGTATTTT. As protein: CASSPMGVITDTQYF.